This record concerns one TCR beta chain sequence. As yet, its antigen is unknown. Each TRB cDNA library was prepared by 5' RACE (with UMI labels). TCRdb processed the 5' RACE reads again and assigns one entry to each CDR3 protein, with no DNA. The ten top clones account for approximately 0.51%, within a sample of about 150,000 distinct CDR3 sequences. This sample is part of a study of CXCR3-negative and CXCR3-positive naive CD8 T cells. At the level of the study: Every library held about 1.5 +/- 0.3 million TRB reads, and the total came to 130 million to 150 million. Study results and caveats: CXCR3 levels fell partly with cryopreservation; most assays relied on fresh PBMCs. Diversity in memory CD8+ cells fell much lower than the comparably high levels seen in both naive subsets. Naive CXCR3-positive cells had TRB CDR3s more hydrophobic than those of CXCR3-negative naive cells.

The TCR comes from a human donor in good health. Some clones in this sample may be carry-over from other donors' samples. The sample was naive CXCR3+ CD8+ T cells from blood. Subset reported: CD45RO-CCR7+CD27+CD95- naive CD8+ T cells expressing CXCR3 (TNR3+).

The CDR3 loop is CASSQGVLLAGPYEQYF. V usage is TRBV14 and J usage is TRBJ2-7; TCRdb's D call, TRBD2, is unchecked because there is no DNA. The CDR3 contains 17 residues. Germline V gene lookup returns CDR1 SGHDN and CDR2 FVKESK.